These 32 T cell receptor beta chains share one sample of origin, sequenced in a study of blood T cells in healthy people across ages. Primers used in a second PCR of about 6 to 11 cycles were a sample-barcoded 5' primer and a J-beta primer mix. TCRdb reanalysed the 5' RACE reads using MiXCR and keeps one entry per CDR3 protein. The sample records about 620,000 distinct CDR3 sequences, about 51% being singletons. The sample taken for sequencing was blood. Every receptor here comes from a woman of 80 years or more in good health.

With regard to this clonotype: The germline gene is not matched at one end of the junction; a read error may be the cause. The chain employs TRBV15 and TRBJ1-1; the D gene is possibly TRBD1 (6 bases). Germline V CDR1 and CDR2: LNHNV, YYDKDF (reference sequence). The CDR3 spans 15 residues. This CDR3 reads CATGRGGAYPYEAFF. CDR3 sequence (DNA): TGTGCCACCGGCAGAGGGGGGGCCTACCCCTATGAAGCTTTCTTT. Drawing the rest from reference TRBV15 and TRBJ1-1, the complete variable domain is DAMVIQNPRYQVTQFGKPVTLSCSQTLNHNVMYWYQQKSSQAPKLLFHYYDKDFNNEADTPDNFQSRRPNTSFCFLDIRSPGLGDTAMYLCATGRGGAYPYEAFFGQGTRLTVV.

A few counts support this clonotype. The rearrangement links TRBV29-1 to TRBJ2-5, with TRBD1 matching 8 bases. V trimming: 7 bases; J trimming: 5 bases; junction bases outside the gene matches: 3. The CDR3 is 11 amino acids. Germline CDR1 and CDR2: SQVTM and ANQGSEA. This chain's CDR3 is CSGHRGETQYF. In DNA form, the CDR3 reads TGCAGCGGTCACAGGGGGGAGACCCAGTACTTC.

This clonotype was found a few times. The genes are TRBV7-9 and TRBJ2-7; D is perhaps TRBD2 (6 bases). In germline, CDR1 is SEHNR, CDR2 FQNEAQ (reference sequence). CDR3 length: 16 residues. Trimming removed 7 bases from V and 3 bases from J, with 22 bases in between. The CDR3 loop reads CASNYVGGLLFYEQYF. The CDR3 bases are TGTGCCAGCAACTATGTGGGGGGACTCCTATTCTACGAGCAGTACTTC.

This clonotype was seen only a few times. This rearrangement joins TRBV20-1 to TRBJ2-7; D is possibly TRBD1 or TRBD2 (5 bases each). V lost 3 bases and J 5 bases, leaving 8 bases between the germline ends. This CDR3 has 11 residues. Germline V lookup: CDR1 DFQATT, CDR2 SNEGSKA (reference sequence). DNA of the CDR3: TGCAGTGCTAGGGGGGAAAACGAGCAGTACTTC. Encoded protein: CSARGENEQYF.

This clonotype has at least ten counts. The CDR3 loop is CASSLTYPDTQYF. Here the CDR3 DNA reads TGTGCCAGCAGTTTAACCTATCCAGATACGCAGTATTTT. The genes are TRBV12-3 or TRBV12-4 and TRBJ2-3, with no clear D. The CDR3 totals 13 residues. V was shortened by 2 bases and J by 4 bases, with 7 bases between the two germline ends.

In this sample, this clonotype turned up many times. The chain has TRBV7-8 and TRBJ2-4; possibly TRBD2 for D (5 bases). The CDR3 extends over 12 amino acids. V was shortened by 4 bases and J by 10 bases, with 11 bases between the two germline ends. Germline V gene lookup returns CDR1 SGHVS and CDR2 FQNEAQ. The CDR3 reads CASSSAPGIQYF. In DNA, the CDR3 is TGTGCCAGCAGCTCCGCCCCGGGAATTCAGTACTTC.

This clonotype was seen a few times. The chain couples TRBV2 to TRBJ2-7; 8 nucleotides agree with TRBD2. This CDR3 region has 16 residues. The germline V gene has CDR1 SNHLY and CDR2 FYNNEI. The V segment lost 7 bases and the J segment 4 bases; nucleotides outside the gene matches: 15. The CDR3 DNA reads TGTGCCAGCACCCGGACGTTTAGCGGGGCGGTATACGAGCAGTACTTC. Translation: CASTRTFSGAVYEQYF.

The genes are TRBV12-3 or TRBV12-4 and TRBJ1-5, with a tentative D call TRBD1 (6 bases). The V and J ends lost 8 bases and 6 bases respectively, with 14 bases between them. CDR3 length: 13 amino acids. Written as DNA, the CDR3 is TGTGCCAGCCAACGGGGGGCGGGTCAGCCCCAGCATTTT. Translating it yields CASQRGAGQPQHF.

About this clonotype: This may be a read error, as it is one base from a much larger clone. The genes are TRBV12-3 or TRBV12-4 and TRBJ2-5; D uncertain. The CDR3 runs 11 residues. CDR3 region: CVSSIQETQYF. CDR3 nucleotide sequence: TGTGTCAGCAGCATCCAAGAGACCCAGTACTTC.

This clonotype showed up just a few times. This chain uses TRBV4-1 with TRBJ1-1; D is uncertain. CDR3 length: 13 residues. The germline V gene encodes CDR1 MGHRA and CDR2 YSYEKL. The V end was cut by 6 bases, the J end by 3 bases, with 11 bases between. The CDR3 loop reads CASRAGEDTEAFF. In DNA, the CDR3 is TGCGCCAGCAGGGCGGGTGAGGACACTGAAGCTTTCTTT.

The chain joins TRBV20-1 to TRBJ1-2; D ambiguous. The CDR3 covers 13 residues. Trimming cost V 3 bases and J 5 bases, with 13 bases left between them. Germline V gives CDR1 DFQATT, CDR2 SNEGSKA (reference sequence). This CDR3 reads CSASDRVGYGYTF. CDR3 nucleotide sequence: TGCAGTGCTAGTGACCGCGTAGGGTATGGCTACACCTTC.

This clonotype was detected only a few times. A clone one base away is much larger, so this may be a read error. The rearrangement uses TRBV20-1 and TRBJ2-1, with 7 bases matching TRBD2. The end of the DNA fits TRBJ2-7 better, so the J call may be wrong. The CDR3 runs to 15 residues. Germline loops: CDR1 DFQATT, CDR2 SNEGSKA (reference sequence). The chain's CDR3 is CSASSGLSSYNEQYF. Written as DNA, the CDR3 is TGCAGTGCTAGTAGCGGGCTGAGCTCCTACAATGAGCAGTACTTC.

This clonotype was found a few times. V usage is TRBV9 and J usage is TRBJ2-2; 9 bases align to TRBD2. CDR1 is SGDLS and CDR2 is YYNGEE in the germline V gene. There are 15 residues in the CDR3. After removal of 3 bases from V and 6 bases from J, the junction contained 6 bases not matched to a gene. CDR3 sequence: CASSASGAKAGELFF. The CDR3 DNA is TGTGCCAGCAGCGCTAGCGGGGCCAAGGCCGGGGAGCTGTTTTTT.

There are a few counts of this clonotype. For the CDR3, the DNA is TGTGCCAGCAGCCAAGTTTTCCCCCACTTT. Protein sequence: CASSQVFPHF. This chain joins TRBV14 and TRBJ1-6; D unresolved. Germline CDR1 is SGHDN and CDR2 is FVKESK. The CDR3 spans 10 residues. The V end lost 1 base, the J end lost 18 bases, and 7 bases lay between the germline ends.

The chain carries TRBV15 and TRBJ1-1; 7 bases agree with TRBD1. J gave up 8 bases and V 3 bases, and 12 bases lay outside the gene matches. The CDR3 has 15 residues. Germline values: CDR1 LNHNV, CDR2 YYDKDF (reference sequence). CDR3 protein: CATSSPGDSQGEAFF. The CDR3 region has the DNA TGTGCCACCAGCAGCCCTGGGGACAGTCAGGGGGAAGCTTTCTTT.

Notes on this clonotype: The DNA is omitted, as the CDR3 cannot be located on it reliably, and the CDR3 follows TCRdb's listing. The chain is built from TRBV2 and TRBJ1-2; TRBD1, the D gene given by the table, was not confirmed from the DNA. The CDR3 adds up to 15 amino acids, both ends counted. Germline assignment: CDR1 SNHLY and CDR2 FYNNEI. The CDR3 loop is CATRTYNGYTFNYTF.

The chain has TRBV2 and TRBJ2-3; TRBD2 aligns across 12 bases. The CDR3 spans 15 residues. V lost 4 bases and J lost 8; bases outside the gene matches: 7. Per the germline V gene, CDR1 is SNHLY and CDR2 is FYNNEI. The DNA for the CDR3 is TGTGCCAGCAGTGCTAGCGGGGGGGCTATTGGTACGCAGTATTTT. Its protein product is CASSASGGAIGTQYF.

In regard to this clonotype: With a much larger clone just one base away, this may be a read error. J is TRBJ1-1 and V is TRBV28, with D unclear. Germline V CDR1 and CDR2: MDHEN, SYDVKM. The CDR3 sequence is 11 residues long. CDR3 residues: CTSSFETEAFF. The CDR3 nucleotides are TGTACCAGCAGTTTTGAAACTGAAGCTTTCTTT.

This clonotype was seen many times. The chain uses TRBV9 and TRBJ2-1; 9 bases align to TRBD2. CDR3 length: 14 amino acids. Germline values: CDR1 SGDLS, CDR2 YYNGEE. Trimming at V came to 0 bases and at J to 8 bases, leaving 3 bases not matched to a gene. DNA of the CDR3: TGTGCCAGCAGCGTAGGTAGCGGGAGCTATGAGCAGTTCTTC. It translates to CASSVGSGSYEQFF.

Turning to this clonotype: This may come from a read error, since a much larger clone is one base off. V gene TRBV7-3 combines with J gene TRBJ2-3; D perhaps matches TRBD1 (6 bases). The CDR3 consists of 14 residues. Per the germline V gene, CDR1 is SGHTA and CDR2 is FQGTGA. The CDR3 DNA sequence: TGTGTCAGCAGCCCGGGACAACCCACAGATACGCAGTATTTT. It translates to CVSSPGQPTDTQYF.

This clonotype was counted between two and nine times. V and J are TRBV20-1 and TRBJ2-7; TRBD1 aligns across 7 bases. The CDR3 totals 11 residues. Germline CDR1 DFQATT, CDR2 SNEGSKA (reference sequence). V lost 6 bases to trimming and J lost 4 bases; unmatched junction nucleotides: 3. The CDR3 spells CSANRGYEQYF. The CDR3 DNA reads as TGCAGTGCAAACAGGGGTTACGAGCAGTACTTC.

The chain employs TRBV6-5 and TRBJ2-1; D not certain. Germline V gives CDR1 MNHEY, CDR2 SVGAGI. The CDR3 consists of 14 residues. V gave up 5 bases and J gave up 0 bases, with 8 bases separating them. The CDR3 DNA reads TGTGCCAGCAGTGGACGGAGCTCCTACAATGAGCAGTTCTTC. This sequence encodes CASSGRSSYNEQFF.

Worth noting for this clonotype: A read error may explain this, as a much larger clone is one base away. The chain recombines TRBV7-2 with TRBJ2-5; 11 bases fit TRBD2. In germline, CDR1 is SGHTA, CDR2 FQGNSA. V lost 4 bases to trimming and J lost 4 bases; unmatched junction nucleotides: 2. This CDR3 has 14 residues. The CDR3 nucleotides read TGTGCCAGCAGCTCGGGACTAGCGGCAGAGACCCAGTACTTC. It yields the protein CASSSGLAAETQYF. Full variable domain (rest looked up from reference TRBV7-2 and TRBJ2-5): GAGVSQSPSNKVTEKGKDVELRCDPISGHTALYWYRQSLGQGLEFLIYFQGNSAPDKSGLPSDRFSAERTGGSVSTLTIQRTQQEDSAVYLCASSSGLAAETQYFGPGTRLLVL.

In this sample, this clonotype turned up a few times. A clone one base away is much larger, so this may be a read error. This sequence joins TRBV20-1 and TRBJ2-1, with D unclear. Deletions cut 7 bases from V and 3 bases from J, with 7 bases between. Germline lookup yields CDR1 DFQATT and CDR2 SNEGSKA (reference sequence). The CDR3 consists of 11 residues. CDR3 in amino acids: CSGYSYNEQFF. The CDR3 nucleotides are TGCAGTGGCTACAGCTACAATGAGCAGTTCTTC.

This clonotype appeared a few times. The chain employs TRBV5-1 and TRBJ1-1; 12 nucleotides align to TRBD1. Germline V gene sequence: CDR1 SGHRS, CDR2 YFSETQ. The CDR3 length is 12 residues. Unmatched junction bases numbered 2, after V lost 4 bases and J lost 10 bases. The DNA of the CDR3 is TGCGCCAGCAGCGGGACAGGGGGCGGAGCTTTCTTT. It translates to CASSGTGGGAFF.

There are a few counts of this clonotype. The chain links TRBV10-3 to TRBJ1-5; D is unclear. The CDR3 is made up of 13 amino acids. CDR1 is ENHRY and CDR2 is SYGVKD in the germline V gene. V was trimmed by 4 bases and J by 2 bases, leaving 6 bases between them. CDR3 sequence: CAISGTGNQPQHF. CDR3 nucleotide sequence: TGTGCCATCAGTGGGACGGGCAATCAGCCCCAGCATTTT.

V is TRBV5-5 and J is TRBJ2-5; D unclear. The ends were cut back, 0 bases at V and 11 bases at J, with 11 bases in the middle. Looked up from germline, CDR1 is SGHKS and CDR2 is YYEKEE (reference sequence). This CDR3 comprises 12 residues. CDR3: CASSLDTNEQYF. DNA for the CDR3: TGTGCCAGCAGCTTGGACACCAATGAGCAGTACTTC.

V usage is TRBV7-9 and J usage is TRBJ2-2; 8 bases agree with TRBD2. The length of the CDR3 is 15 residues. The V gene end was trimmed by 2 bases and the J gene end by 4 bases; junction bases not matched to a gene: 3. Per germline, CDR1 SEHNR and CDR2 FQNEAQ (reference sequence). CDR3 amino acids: CASSLWLAGTGELFF. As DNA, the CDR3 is TGTGCCAGCAGCTTATGGCTAGCGGGCACCGGGGAGCTGTTTTTT.

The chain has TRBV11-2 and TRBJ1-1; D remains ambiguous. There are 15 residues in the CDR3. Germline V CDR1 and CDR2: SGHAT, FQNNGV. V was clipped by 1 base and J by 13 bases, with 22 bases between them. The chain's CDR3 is CASSLVGLRGSAHFF. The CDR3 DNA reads TGTGCCAGCAGCTTAGTCGGGCTTCGGGGTAGCGCCCATTTCTTT.

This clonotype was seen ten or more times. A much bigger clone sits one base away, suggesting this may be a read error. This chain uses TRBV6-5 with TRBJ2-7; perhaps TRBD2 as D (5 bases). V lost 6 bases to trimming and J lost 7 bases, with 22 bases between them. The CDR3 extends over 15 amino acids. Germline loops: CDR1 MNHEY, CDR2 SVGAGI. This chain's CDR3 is CASREVPQNYNEQYF. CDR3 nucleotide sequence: TGTGCCAGCAGGGAGGTCCCACAAAACTACAATGAGCAGTACTTC.

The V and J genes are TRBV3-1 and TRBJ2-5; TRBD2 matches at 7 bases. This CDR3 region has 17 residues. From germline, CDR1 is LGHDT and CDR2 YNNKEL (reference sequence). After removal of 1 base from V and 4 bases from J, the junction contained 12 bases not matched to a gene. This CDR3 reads CASSQVGSGPRLETQYF. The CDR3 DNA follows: TGTGCCAGCAGCCAAGTAGGTAGCGGGCCTAGATTAGAGACCCAGTACTTC.

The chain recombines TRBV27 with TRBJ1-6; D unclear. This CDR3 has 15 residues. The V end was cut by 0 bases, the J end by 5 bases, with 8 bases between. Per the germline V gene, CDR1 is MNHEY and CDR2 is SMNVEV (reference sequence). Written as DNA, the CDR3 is TGTGCCAGCAGTTTATCGAGGCAGCATAATTCACCCCTCCACTTT. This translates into CASSLSRQHNSPLHF.